The text below deals with one T cell receptor beta chain. The target antigen is unknown. This sample stems from a study of identical twins. Study observations and caveats: The degree of excess twin sharing was weaker in beta out-of-frame sequences. For out-of-frame alpha sequences shared by twins, low generation probability was in excess.

Every one of the donors was a healthy Caucasian. TCRdb analysed the 5' RACE reads with MiXCR anew, one entry per CDR3 protein. The data contain 420,000 or so distinct CDR3 sequences, about a fifth of them seen just once; the ten biggest clones take up around 12%. The germline CDR1 and CDR2 sequences are DFQATT and SNEGSKA (reference sequence). V dropped 6 bases and J dropped 1; count of bases not matched to a gene: 8. The CDR3 consists of 14 residues. Material for sequencing was naive T cells sorted from blood. The V and J genes are TRBV20-1 and TRBJ1-1; 7 bases are shared with TRBD1. The TCR was taken from a man aged 45-65 years in good health. This CDR3 reads CSAKKGAGNTEAFF. CDR3 bases: TGCAGTGCCAAGAAGGGGGCGGGGAACACTGAAGCTTTCTTT.